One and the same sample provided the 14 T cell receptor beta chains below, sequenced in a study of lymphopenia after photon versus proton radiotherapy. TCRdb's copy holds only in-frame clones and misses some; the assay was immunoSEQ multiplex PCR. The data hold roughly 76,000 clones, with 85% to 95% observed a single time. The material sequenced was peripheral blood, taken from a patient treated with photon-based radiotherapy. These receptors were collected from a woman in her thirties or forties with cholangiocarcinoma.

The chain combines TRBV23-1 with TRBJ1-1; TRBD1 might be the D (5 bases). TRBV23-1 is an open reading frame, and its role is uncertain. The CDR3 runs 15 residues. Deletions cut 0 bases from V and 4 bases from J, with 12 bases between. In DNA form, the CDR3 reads TGCGCCAGCAGTCAATCGGGGACCCCGGTCACTGAAGCTTTCTTT. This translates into CASSQSGTPVTEAFF.

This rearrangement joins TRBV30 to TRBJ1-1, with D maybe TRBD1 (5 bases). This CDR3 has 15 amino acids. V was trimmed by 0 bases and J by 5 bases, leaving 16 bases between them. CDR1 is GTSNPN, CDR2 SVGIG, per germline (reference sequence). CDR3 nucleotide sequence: TGTGCCTGGAGTGTACATAGGGGAAGTAGAACTGAAGCTTTCTTT. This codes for CAWSVHRGSRTEAFF.

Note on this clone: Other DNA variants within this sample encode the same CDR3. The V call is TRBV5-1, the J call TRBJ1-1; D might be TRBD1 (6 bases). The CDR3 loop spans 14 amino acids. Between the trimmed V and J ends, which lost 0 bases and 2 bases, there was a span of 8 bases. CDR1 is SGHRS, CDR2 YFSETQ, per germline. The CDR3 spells CASSLGQANTEAFF. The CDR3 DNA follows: TGCGCCAGCAGCTTGGGACAGGCAAACACTGAAGCTTTCTTT. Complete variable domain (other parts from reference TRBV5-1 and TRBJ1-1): KAGVTQTPRYLIKTRGQQVTLSCSPISGHRSVSWYQQTPGQGLQFLFEYFSETQRNKGNFPGRFSGRQFSNSRSEMNVSTLELGDSALYLCASSLGQANTEAFFGQGTRLTVV.

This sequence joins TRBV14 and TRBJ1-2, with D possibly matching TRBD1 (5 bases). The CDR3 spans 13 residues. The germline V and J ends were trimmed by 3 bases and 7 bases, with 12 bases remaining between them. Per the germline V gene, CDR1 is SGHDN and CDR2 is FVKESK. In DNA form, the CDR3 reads TGTGCCAGCAGCCATCCCGACAGTCGTGGCTACACCTTC. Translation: CASSHPDSRGYTF.

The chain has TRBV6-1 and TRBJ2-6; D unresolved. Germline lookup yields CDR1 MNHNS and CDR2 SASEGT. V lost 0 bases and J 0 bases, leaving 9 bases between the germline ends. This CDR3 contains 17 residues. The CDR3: CASSEALRNSGANVLTF. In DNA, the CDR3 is TGTGCCAGCAGTGAAGCGCTTCGGAACTCTGGGGCCAACGTCCTGACTTTC.

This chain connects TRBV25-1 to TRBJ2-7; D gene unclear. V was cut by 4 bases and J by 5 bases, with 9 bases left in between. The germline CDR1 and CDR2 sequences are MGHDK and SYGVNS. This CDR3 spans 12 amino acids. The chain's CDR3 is CASSGEVNEQYF. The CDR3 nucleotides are TGTGCCAGCAGTGGAGAGGTCAACGAGCAGTACTTC.

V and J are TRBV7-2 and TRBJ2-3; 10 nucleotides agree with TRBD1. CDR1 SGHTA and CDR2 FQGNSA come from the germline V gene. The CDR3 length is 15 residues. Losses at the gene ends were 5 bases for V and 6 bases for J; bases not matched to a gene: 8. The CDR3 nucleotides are TGTGCCAGCAGCCACAGGACAGGGGGAGCCGATACGCAGTATTTT. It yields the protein CASSHRTGGADTQYF. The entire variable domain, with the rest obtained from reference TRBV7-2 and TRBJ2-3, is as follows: GAGVSQSPSNKVTEKGKDVELRCDPISGHTALYWYRQSLGQGLEFLIYFQGNSAPDKSGLPSDRFSAERTGGSVSTLTIQRTQQEDSAVYLCASSHRTGGADTQYFGPGTRLTVL.

CDR3 loop: CASSLYRGTNEKLFF. CDR3 coding DNA: TGTGCCAGCAGCTTATACAGGGGCACTAATGAAAAACTGTTTTTT. This chain uses TRBV11-2 with TRBJ1-4, with TRBD1 matching 7 bases. After removal of 2 bases from V and 2 bases from J, the junction contained 2 bases not matched to a gene. Germline CDR1 SGHAT, CDR2 FQNNGV. CDR3 length: 15 amino acids.

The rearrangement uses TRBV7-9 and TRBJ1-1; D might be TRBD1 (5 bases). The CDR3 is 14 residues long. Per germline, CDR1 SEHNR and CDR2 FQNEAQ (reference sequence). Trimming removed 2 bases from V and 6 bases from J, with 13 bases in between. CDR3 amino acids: CASSLNHGGAEAFF. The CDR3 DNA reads TGTGCCAGCAGCTTAAACCACGGGGGGGCTGAAGCTTTCTTT.

As DNA, the CDR3 is TGTGCCAGCAGCTCTCAGGGGGGAGCTTTCTTT. Encoded protein: CASSSQGGAFF. The V gene is TRBV6-1, the J gene TRBJ1-1; 7 bases are shared with TRBD1. Trimming cost V 6 bases and J 10 bases; bases outside gene matches: 5. Germline CDR1 MNHNS, CDR2 SASEGT. The CDR3 runs 11 residues.

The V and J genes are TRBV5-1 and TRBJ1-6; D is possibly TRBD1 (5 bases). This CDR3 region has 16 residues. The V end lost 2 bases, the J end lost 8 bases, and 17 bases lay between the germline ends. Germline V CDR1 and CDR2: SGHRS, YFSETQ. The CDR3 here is CASSLGTGGIDSPLHF. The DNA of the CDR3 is TGCGCCAGCAGCTTAGGAACAGGAGGGATCGATTCACCCCTCCACTTT.

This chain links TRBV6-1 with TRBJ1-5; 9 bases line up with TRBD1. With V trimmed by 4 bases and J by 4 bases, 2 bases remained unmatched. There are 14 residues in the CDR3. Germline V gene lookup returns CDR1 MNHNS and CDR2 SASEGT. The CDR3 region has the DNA TGTGCCAGCAGTGGCGGGACAGGGAATCAGCCCCAGCATTTT. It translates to CASSGGTGNQPQHF.

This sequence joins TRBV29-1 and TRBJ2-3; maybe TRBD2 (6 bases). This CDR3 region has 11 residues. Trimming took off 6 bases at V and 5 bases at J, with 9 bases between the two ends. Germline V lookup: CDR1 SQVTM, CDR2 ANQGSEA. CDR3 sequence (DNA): TGCAGCGTACTTAGCGGAGATACGCAGTATTTT. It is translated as CSVLSGDTQYF.

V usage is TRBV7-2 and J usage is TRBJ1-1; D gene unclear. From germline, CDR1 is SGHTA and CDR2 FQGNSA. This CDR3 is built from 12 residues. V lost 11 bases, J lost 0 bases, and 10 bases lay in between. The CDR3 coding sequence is TGTGCCGGATCAGGCATGAACACTGAAGCTTTCTTT. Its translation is CAGSGMNTEAFF.